What follows is one T cell receptor beta chain and its context. The sample originates from a study of monozygotic twins with cystic fibrosis. CDR1 and CDR2 (germline): SGHRS, YFSETQ. Trimming took 0 bases from V and 0 from J; bases not matched to a gene: 3. The CDR3 loop spans 16 amino acids. The data were produced by immunoSEQ multiplex PCR, yet TCRdb's version contains in-frame clones alone and is incomplete. The sample records fewer than 20,000 clones, around 97% being singletons. The chain links TRBV5-1 to TRBJ2-1; TRBD2 agrees at 7 bases. The sequence was collected from a woman younger than 45 with cystic fibrosis. The source material was blood. The DNA of the CDR3 is TGCGCCAGCAGCTTGGGAGCGGGAAGCTCCTACAATGAGCAGTTCTTC. Translating it yields CASSLGAGSSYNEQFF.